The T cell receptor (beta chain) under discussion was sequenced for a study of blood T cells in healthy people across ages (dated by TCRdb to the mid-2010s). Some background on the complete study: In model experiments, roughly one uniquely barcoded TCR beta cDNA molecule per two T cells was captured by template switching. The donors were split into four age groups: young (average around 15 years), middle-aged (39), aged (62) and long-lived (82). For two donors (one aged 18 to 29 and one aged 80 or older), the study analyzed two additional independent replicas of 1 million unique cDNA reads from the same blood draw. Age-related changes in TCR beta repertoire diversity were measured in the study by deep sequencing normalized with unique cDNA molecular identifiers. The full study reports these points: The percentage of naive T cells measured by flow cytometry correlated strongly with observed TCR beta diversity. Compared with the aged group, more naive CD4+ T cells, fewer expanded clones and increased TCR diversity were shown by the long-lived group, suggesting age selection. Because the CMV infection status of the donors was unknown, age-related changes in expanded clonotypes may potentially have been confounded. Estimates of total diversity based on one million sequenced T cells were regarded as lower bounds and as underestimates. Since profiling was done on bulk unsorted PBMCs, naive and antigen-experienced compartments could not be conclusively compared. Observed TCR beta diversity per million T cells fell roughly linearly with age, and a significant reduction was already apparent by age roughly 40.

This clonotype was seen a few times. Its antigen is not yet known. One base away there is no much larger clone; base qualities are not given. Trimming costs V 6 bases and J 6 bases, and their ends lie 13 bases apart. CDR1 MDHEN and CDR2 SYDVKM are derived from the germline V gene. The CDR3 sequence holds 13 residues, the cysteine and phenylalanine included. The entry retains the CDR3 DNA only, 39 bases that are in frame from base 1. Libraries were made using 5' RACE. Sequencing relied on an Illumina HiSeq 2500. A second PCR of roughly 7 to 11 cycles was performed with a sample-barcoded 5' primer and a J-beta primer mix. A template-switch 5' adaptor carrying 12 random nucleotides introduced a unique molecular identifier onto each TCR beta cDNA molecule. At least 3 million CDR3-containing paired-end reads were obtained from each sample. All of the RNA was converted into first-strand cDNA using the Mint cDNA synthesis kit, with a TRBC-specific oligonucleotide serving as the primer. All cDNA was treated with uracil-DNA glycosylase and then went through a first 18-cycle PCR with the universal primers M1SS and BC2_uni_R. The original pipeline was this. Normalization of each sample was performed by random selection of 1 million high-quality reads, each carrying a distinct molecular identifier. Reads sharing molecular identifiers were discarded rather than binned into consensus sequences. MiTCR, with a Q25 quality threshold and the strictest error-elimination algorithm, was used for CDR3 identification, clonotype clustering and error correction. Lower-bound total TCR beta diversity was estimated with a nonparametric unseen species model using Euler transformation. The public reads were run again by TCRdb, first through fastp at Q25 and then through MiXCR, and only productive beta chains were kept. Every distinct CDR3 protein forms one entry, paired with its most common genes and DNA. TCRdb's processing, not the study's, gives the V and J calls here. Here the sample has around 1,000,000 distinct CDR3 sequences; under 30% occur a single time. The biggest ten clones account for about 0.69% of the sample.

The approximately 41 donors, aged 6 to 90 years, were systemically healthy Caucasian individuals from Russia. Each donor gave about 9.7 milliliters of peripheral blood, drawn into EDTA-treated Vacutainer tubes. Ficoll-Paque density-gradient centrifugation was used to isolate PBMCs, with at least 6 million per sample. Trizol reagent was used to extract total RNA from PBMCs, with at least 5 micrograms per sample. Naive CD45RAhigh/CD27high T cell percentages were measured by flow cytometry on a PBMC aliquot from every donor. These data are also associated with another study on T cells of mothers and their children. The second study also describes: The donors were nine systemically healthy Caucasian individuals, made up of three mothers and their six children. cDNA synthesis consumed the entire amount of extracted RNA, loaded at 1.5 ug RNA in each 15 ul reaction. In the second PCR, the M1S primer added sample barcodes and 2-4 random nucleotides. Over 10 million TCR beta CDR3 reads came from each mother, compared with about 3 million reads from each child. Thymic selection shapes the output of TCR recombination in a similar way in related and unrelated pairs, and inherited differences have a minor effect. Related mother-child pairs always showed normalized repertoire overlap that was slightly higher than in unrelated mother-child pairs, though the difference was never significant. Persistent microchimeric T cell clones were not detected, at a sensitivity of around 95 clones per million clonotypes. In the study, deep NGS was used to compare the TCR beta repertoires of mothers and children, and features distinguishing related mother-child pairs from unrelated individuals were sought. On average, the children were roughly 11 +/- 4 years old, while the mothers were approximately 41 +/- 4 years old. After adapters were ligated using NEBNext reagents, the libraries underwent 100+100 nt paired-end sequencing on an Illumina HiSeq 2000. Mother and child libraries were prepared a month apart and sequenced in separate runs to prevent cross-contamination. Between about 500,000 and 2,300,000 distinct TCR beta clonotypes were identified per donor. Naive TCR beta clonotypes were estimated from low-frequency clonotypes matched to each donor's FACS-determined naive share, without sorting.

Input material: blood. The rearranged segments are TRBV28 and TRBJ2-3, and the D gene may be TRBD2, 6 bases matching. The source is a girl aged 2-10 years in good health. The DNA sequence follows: TGTGCCAGCAGCCCGGGACTTGTTGATACGCAGTATTTT. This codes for CASSPGLVDTQYF.